This paragraph reports one T cell receptor beta chain. The germline gives CDR1 MNHEY, CDR2 SMNVEV (reference sequence). The CDR3 is 16 residues long. V was trimmed by 3 bases and J by 5 bases, leaving 19 bases between them. This sample was included in a study of blood T cell repertoires in COVID-19. Produced via immunoSEQ multiplex PCR; TCRdb's table is partial and in-frame only. The sample consists of around 450,000 clones, about nine tenths of them appearing once. Material: PBMCs or T cells enriched from blood (not recorded which). The TCR comes from a man between 18 and 29 years old who had recovered from COVID-19. The chain uses TRBV27 and TRBJ1-1; D is perhaps TRBD1 (6 bases). The CDR3 reads CASSFGRANTGTEAFF. DNA of the CDR3: TGTGCCAGCAGTTTCGGTCGGGCAAATACAGGGACTGAAGCTTTCTTT.